The 5 T cell receptor beta chains listed next were all sequenced from one sample in a study of response to subunit inactivated influenza vaccine. MiXCR, run by TCRdb on the RT-PCR reads, gives a single entry per CDR3 protein. The sample has 630,000 or so distinct CDR3 sequences; 15% to 19% are singletons. The input for sequencing was PBMCs from blood, taken roughly 12 days after vaccination. The origin of the receptors is a man between 45 and 60 years old who received an inactivated influenza vaccine.

The chain recombines TRBV20-1 with TRBJ2-5, with 13 nucleotides matching TRBD2. This CDR3 region has 16 residues. J was trimmed by 4 bases and V by 6 bases; bases with no gene match: 11. The germline CDR1 and CDR2 sequences are DFQATT and SNEGSKA (reference sequence). In DNA, the CDR3 is TGCAGTGCCCACGGGACTAGCGGGAATATGGGAGAGACCCAGTACTTC. Translation: CSAHGTSGNMGETQYF.

This clonotype was counted only a few times. V is TRBV6-2 or TRBV6-3 and J is TRBJ1-1; 7 bases align to TRBD1. Per germline, CDR1 MNHEY and CDR2 SVGEGT. CDR3 length equals 15 residues. Unmatched junction bases numbered 3, after V lost 2 bases and J lost 0 bases. The DNA of the CDR3 is TGTGCCAGCAGTTACGGGGGACAGATGAACACTGAAGCTTTCTTT. Amino acids: CASSYGGQMNTEAFF.

The sample holds a few counts of this clonotype. The CDR3 bases are TGCAGTGCTAAAAAACCGAATAGTGGGGGAATGCTTCAAGAGACCCAGTACTTC. This codes for CSAKKPNSGGMLQETQYF. The rearrangement joins TRBV20-1 to TRBJ2-5; D is perhaps TRBD1 or TRBD2 (5 bases each). Trimming left V 4 bases short and J 2 bases short, with 26 bases between. The CDR3 contains 18 residues. Germline V gene sequence: CDR1 DFQATT, CDR2 SNEGSKA (reference sequence).

This clonotype was seen ten or more times. The chain uses TRBV29-1 and TRBJ2-1; TRBD2 agrees at 10 bases. Germline V gives CDR1 SQVTM, CDR2 ANQGSEA. Losses at the gene ends were 4 bases for V and 4 bases for J; bases not matched to a gene: 1. This CDR3 contains 13 residues. For the CDR3, the DNA is TGCAGCGTTGGACTAGCGGGTTACAATGAGCAGTTCTTC. This encodes CSVGLAGYNEQFF.

This sequence joins TRBV6-1 and TRBJ2-5, with D perhaps being TRBD1 or TRBD2 (6 bases each). This CDR3 is 14 amino acids long. V dropped 10 bases and J dropped 5 bases, with 20 bases sitting between them. CDR1 is MNHNS, CDR2 SASEGT, per germline. The CDR3 protein is CATLFFGGVETQYF. CDR3 coding DNA: TGTGCCACGCTCTTTTTCGGGGGCGTCGAGACCCAGTACTTC.